Included here is one T cell receptor (beta chain) sequence, with context. Its matching antigen is unknown. The entry originates in a study of T cell responses to AZD1222 COVID-19 vaccine. About the study: Second-dose recipients at about 4 or about 12 weeks were treated as one pooled group.

The repertoire was sequenced with immunoSEQ multiplex PCR; TCRdb's copy has only in-frame clones and lacks some. The sample yields more than 120,000 clones, approximately 94% seen once. Regarding the study as a whole: Regions 160-218 and 743-854 dominated among vaccine-associated CD4 TCRs spanning spike. Baseline testing showed seropositivity in only six AZD1222 recipients.

Trimming removed 2 bases from V and 5 bases from J, with 10 bases in between. The CDR3 is 15 amino acids. CDR1 and CDR2 from the germline V gene are LGHNT and FRNRAP. This chain connects TRBV12-5 to TRBJ1-6; D gene ambiguous. Sequencing used peripheral blood, obtained on day 0 of AZD1222 vaccination. This clonotype was obtained from an adult in good health. The CDR3 sequence is CASGLRDGDNSPLHF. The CDR3 DNA reads TGTGCTAGTGGTTTGCGTGACGGGGATAATTCACCCCTCCACTTT.